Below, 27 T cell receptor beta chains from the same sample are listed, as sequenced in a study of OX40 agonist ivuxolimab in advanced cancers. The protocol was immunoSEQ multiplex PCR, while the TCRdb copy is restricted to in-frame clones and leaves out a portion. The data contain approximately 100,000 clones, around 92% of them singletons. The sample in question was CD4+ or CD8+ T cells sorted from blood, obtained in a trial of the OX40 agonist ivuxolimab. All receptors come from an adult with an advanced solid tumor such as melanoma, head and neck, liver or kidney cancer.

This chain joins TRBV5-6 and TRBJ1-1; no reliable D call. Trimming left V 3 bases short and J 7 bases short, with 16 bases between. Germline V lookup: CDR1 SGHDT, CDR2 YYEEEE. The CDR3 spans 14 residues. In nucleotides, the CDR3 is TGTGCCAGCAGCTCGCCCCTCTCGGTCAATGAAGCTTTCTTT. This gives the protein CASSSPLSVNEAFF.

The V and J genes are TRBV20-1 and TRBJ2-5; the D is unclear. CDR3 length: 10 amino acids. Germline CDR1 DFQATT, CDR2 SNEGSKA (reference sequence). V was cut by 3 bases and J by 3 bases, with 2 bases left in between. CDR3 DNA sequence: TGCAGTGCTAGGAAAGAGACCCAGTACTTC. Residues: CSARKETQYF.

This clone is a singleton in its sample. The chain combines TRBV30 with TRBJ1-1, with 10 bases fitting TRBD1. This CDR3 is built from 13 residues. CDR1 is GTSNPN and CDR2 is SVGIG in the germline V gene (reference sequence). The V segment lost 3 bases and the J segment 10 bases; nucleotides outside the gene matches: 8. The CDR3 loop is CAWSPGQGLRAFF. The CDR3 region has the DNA TGTGCCTGGAGCCCGGGACAGGGGCTGCGAGCTTTCTTT.

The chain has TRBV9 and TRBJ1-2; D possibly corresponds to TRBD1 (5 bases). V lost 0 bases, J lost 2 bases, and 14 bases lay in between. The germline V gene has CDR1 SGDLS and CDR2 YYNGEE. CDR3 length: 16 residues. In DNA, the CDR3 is TGTGCCAGCAGCGTAGGGGGCGAGAGGGGAAACTATGGCTACACCTTC. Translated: CASSVGGERGNYGYTF. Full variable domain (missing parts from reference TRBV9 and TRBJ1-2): DSGVTQTPKHLITATGQRVTLRCSPRSGDLSVYWYQQSLDQGLQFLIQYYNGEERAKGNILERFSAQQFPDLHSELNLSSLELGDSALYFCASSVGGERGNYGYTFGSGTRLTVV.

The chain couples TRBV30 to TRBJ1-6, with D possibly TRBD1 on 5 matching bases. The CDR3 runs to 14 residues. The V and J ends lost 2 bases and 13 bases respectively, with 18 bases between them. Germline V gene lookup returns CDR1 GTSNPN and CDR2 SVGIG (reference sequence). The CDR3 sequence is CAWSRDSGVSPLHF. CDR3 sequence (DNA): TGTGCCTGGAGTCGCGACAGCGGGGTATCCCCCCTCCACTTT.

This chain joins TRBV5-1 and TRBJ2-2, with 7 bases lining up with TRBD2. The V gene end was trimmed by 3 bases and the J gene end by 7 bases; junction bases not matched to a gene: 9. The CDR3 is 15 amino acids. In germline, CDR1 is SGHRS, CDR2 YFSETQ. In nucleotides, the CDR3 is TGCGCCAGCAGCTCGACAGCGGGGCGGTTCGGGGAGCTGTTTTTT. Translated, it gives CASSSTAGRFGELFF.

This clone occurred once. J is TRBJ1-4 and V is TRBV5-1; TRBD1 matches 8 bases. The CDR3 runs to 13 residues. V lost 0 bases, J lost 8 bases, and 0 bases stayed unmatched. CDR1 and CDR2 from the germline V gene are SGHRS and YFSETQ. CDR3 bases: TGCGCCAGCAGCTTGGGACAGGGGGAAAAACTGTTTTTT. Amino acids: CASSLGQGEKLFF.

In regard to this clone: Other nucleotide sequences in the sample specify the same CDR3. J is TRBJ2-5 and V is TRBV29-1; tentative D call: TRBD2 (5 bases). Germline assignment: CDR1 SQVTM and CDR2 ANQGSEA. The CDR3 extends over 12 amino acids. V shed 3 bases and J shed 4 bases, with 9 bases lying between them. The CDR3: CSVDTSRETQYF. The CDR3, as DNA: TGCAGCGTTGATACTAGTAGAGAGACCCAGTACTTC.

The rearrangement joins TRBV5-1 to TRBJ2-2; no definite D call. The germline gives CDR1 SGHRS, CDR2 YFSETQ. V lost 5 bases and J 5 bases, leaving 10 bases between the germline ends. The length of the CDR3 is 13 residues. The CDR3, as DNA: TGCGCCAGCAGAGTTGATTTGACCGGGGAGCTGTTTTTT. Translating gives CASRVDLTGELFF. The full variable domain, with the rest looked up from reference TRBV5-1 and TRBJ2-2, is KAGVTQTPRYLIKTRGQQVTLSCSPISGHRSVSWYQQTPGQGLQFLFEYFSETQRNKGNFPGRFSGRQFSNSRSEMNVSTLELGDSALYLCASRVDLTGELFFGEGSRLTVL.

The CDR3 sequence is CASSLSGQAVRELFF. CDR3 in DNA: TGCGCCAGCAGCTTGTCGGGACAGGCCGTCCGGGAGCTGTTTTTT. This chain connects TRBV5-1 to TRBJ2-2; TRBD1 aligns across 8 bases. Germline CDR1 reads SGHRS; CDR2 reads YFSETQ. V shed 1 base, J shed 9 bases, and the junction held 8 bases outside the gene matches. This CDR3 contains 15 residues. The whole variable domain, filled in from reference TRBV5-1 and TRBJ2-2, reads KAGVTQTPRYLIKTRGQQVTLSCSPISGHRSVSWYQQTPGQGLQFLFEYFSETQRNKGNFPGRFSGRQFSNSRSEMNVSTLELGDSALYLCASSLSGQAVRELFFGEGSRLTVL.

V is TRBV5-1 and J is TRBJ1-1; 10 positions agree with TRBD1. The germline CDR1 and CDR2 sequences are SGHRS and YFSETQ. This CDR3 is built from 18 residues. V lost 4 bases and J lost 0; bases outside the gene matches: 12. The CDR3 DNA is TGCGCCAGCAGCATACGGGCGGGGACAGGGGCGATGAACACTGAAGCTTTCTTT. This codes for CASSIRAGTGAMNTEAFF. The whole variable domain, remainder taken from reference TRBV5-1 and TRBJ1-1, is KAGVTQTPRYLIKTRGQQVTLSCSPISGHRSVSWYQQTPGQGLQFLFEYFSETQRNKGNFPGRFSGRQFSNSRSEMNVSTLELGDSALYLCASSIRAGTGAMNTEAFFGQGTRLTVV.

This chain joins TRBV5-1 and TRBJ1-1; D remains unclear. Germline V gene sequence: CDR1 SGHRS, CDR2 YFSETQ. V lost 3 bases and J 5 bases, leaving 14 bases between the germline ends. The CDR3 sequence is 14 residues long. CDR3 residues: CASSSSGSHTEAFF. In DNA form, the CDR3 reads TGCGCCAGCAGCTCCTCCGGGAGCCATACTGAAGCTTTCTTT.

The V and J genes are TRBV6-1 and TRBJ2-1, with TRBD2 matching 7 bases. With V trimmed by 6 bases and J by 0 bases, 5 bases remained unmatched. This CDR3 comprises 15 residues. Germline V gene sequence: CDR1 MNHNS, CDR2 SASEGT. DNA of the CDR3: TGTGCCAGCAGCGCAACTAGCGTCTCCTACAATGAGCAGTTCTTC. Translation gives CASSATSVSYNEQFF.

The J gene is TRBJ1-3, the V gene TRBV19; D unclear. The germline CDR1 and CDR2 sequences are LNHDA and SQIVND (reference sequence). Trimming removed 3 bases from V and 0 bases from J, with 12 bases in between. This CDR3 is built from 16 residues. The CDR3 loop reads CASSIGQAFSGNTIYF. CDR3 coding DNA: TGTGCCAGTAGTATTGGGCAGGCCTTCTCTGGAAACACCATATATTTT.

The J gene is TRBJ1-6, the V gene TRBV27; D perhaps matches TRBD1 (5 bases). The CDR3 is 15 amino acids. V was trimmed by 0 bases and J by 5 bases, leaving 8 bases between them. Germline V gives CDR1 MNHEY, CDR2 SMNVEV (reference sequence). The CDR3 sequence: CASSLSMGHNSPLHF. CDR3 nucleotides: TGTGCCAGCAGTTTATCTATGGGGCATAATTCACCCCTCCACTTT.

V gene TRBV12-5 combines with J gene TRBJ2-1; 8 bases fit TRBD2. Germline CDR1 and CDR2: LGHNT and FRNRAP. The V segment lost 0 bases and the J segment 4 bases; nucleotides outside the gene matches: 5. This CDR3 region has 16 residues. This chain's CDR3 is CASGLVSGSMYNEQFF. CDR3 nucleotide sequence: TGTGCTAGTGGTTTGGTAAGCGGGAGCATGTACAATGAGCAGTTCTTC. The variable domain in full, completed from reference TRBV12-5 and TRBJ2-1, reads DARVTQTPRHKVTEMGQEVTMRCQPILGHNTVFWYRQTMMQGLELLAYFRNRAPLDDSGMPKDRFSAEMPDATLATLKIQPSEPRDSAVYFCASGLVSGSMYNEQFFGPGTRLTVL.

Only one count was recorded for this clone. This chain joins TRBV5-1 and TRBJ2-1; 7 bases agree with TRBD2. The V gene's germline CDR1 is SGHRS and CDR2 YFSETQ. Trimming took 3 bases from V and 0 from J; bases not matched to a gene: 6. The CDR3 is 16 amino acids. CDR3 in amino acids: CASSSLAGSSYNEQFF. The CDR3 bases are TGCGCCAGCAGCTCGTTAGCGGGCAGCTCCTACAATGAGCAGTTCTTC.

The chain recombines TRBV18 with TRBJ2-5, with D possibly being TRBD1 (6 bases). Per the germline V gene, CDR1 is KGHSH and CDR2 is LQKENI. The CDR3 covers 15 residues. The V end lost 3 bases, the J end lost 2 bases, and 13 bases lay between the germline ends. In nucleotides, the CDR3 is TGTGCCAGCTCACCCAAACGGGACACACAAGAGACCCAGTACTTC. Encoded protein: CASSPKRDTQETQYF. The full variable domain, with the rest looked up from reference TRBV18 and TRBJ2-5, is NAGVMQNPRHLVRRRGQEARLRCSPMKGHSHVYWYRQLPEEGLKFMVYLQKENIIDESGMPKERFSAEFPKEGPSILRIQQVVRGDSAAYFCASSPKRDTQETQYFGPGTRLLVL.

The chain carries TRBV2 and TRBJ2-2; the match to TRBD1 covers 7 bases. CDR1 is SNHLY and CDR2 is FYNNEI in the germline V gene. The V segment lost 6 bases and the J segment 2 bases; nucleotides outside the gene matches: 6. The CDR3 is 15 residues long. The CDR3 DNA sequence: TGTGCCAGCAGGAGCCAGGGGGTAAACACCGGGGAGCTGTTTTTT. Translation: CASRSQGVNTGELFF. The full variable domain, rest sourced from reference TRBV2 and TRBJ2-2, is EPEVTQTPSHQVTQMGQEVILRCVPISNHLYFYWYRQILGQKVEFLVSFYNNEISEKSEIFDDQFSVERPDGSNFTLKIRSTKLEDSAMYFCASRSQGVNTGELFFGEGSRLTVL.

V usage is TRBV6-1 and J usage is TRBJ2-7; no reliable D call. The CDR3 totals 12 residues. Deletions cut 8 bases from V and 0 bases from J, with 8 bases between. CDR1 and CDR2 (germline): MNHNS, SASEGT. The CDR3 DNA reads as TGTGCCAGCGTCCGCGACTCCTACGAGCAGTACTTC. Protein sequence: CASVRDSYEQYF.

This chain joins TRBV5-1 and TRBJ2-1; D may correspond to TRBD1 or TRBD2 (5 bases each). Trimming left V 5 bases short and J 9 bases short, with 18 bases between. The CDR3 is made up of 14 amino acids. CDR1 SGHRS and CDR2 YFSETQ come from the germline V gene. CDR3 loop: CASRGLDGAGEQFF. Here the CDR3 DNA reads TGCGCCAGCAGAGGTCTAGATGGGGCGGGTGAGCAGTTCTTC.

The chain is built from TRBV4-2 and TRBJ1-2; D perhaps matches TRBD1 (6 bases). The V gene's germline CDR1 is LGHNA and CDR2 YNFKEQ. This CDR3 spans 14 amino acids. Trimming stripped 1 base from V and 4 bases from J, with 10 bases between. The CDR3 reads CASSQAGTLYGYTF. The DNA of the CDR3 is TGTGCCAGCAGCCAAGCCGGGACACTCTATGGCTACACCTTC.

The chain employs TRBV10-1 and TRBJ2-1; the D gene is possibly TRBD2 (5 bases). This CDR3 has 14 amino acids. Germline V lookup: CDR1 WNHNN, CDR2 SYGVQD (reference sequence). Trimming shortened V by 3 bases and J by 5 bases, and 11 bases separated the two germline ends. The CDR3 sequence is CASSERPGDNEQFF. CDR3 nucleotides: TGCGCCAGCAGTGAAAGACCCGGGGACAATGAGCAGTTCTTC.

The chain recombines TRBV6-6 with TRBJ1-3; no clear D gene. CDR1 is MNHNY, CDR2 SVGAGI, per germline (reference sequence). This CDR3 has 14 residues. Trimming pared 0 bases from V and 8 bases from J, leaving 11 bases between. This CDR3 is CASSYSGRDDTIYF. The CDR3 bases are TGTGCCAGCAGTTACTCGGGGAGAGACGACACCATATATTTT.

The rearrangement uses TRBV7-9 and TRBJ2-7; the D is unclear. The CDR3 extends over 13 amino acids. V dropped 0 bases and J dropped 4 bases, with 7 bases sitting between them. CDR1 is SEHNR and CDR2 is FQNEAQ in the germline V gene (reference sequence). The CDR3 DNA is TGTGCCAGCAGCTTAGCGGCAATATACGAGCAGTACTTC. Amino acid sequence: CASSLAAIYEQYF.

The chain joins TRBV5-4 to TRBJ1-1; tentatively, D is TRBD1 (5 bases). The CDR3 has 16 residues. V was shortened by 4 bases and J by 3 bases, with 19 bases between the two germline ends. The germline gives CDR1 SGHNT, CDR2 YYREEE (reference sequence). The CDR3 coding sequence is TGTGCCAGCAGCATATCCCGAGGGGCTCGGGACACTGAAGCTTTCTTT. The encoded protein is CASSISRGARDTEAFF.

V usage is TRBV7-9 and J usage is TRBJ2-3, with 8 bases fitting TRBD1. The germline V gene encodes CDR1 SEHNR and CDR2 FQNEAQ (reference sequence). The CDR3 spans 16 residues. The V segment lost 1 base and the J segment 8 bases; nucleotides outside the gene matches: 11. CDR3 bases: TGTGCCAGCAGCTTAGAATTTGGCAGGGGGCGGGGTACGCAGTATTTT. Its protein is CASSLEFGRGRGTQYF.